One and the same sample provided the 4 T cell receptor beta chains below, sequenced in a study of Graves' ophthalmopathy and Graves' hyperthyroidism. The TCR beta CDR3 regions underwent amplification from RNA transcripts. The first round was an RT-PCR with HTBI primers, and the second round was a multiplex PCR. MiXCR, run by TCRdb on the multiplex PCR reads, gives a single entry per CDR3 protein. Of about 740,000 distinct CDR3 sequences listed, 40% were seen once; the top ten hold 44%. Sequencing was carried out using peripheral blood. The receptors were sampled from an adult man with Graves' ophthalmopathy.

This chain connects TRBV7-9 to TRBJ2-5, with TRBD2 matching over 7 bases. The germline CDR1 and CDR2 sequences are SEHNR and FQNEAQ (reference sequence). This CDR3 is 12 amino acids long. The junction had 5 bases not matched to a gene; V was cut back by 3 bases and J by 10 bases. CDR3 amino acids: CASSLGRGSQYF. The CDR3 nucleotides read TGTGCCAGCAGCTTGGGGCGGGGGAGCCAGTACTTC.

This clonotype appeared a few times. The chain couples TRBV19 to TRBJ2-7; possible D gene TRBD1, 6 bases. This CDR3 region has 15 residues. The germline V and J ends were trimmed by 9 bases and 0 bases, with 18 bases remaining between them. Looked up from germline, CDR1 is LNHDA and CDR2 is SQIVND (reference sequence). CDR3 amino acids: CASSHDRDNSYEQYF. The CDR3 nucleotides are TGTGCCAGCAGCCACGATCGGGACAACTCCTACGAGCAGTACTTC.

The J gene is TRBJ2-7, the V gene TRBV14, with 8 bases aligning to TRBD1. The CDR3 sequence is 15 residues long. From germline, CDR1 is SGHDN and CDR2 FVKESK. V lost 4 bases, J lost 2 bases, and 7 bases stayed unmatched. CDR3 amino acids: CASSRKTGATYEQYF. In nucleotides, the CDR3 is TGTGCCAGCAGCCGAAAGACAGGGGCTACCTACGAGCAGTACTTC.

This clonotype showed up many times. The J gene is TRBJ2-5, the V gene TRBV2; 7 bases align to TRBD1. The CDR3 totals 15 residues. V lost 6 bases and J lost 2; bases outside the gene matches: 9. Germline lookup yields CDR1 SNHLY and CDR2 FYNNEI. This CDR3 is CASSPQGIGQETQYF. In DNA form, the CDR3 reads TGTGCCAGCAGCCCACAGGGGATCGGACAAGAGACCCAGTACTTC.